This TCR beta chain was captured by sequencing in a study of blood T cell repertoires in COVID-19 (dated by TCRdb to 2020 to 2022). With respect to the entire study: Samples from collaborators originated in the United States, Italy and Spain and spanned both the acute and convalescent phases of COVID-19. The prospective study material was composed of cDNA or gDNA derived from T cells, B-cell-depleted T cells, or PBMCs. The dataset comprised deeply sampled blood TCRbeta repertoires from subjects exposed to, actively infected with, or recovered from COVID-19. The repertoires were released in a freely available public database intended as a resource for research on the immune response to SARS-CoV-2. Samples came from the ongoing ImmuneRACE study (first 160 participants) plus 1,254 subjects from 6 global collaborators. A de-identified subject ID, COVID-19 status, age in years and sex were almost always included in the sample metadata. Where available, HLA class I and class II types were taken from metadata supplied by the sample provider and were not determined by assay-based typing. Paper-wide results and their limitations: How much clinical and demographic metadata was included differed by source and by participant, and the metadata was provided uncurated.

Comments on this clone: Its antigen has not been determined. No base quality information exists; no much larger clone differs at one position.

TCRbeta CDR3 regions were amplified from genomic DNA by means of the immunoSEQ Assay, a bias-controlled multiplex PCR. The study's own analysis went as follows. Nucleated cell counts per sample were estimated from amplification of reference gene primers within the assay. Sequence reads were collapsed and filtered to measure the absolute abundance of every unique TCRbeta CDR3 rearrangement. Productive Simpson clonality was computed per sample as the square root of Simpson's diversity index over productive rearrangements. In its TCRdb copy, this immuneACCESS table keeps in-frame sequences only and misses some clones. Where compared with another copy, unresolved V genes explain less than half of these, and the others have no known cause. The DNA was the basis for D and trimming; V, J and clone size are from that table. Within this sample are roughly 340,000 clones, with about nine tenths of them counted one time only. About 7% of the sample rests with the top ten.

One collaborating source in Seattle enrolled patients while the patients were actively infected and followed the patients over time throughout the course of disease. Each collaborating institution followed its own protocols to collect whole blood in K2EDTA tubes. For TCRbeta analysis, collaborators shipped samples in one of three forms: frozen whole blood, isolated PBMCs, or DNA extracted from either of those sample types. The CDR1 and CDR2 encoded by the germline V gene are MDHEN and SYDVKM. From V the trimming removes 5 bases and from J it removes 4 bases, while the gene matches leave 8 bases of the junction unaccounted for. CDR3 length: 17 amino acids, cysteine to phenylalanine. CDR3 DNA is the only sequence kept; it has 51 bases, read in frame from the first base.

Recombination joined TRBV28 with TRBJ2-1; 13 of the junction bases match TRBD2. The sample taken for sequencing was peripheral blood. This TCR derives from a woman in her 70s with COVID-19, enrolled during active disease. The sequenced DNA is TGTGCCAGCAGTACGAACGAGGGACTAGCGGGGTACAATGAGCAGTTCTTC. It translates to CASSTNEGLAGYNEQFF.